Presented here are 7 T cell receptor beta chains from one specimen sequenced in a study of T cell repertoires in cytomegalovirus infection. TCRdb fed the reads into MiXCR, producing one record per CDR3 protein. The table has approximately 140,000 distinct CDR3 sequences, 7% to 10% seen once. Specimen: PBMCs. These receptors all stem from a human donor in good health (CMV status not recorded). Some clones in this sample may be carry-over from other donors' samples.

About this clonotype itself: The CDR3 end shows no conserved phenylalanine or tryptophan, and so a read error is likely. The CDR3 protein is CASSPTPNNSPLHS. The CDR3 DNA sequence: TGCGCCAGCAGTCCGACACCGAATAATTCACCCCTCCACTCT. The gene calls are TRBV5-1 and TRBJ1-6; D is ambiguous. This CDR3 has 14 residues. Germline assignment: CDR1 SGHRS and CDR2 YFSETQ. Trimming took 5 bases from V and 5 from J, leaving 11 bases between them.

This clonotype was recorded many times. The gene calls are TRBV4-1 and TRBJ1-2; D might be TRBD1 (5 bases). The CDR3 is made up of 13 amino acids. The V gene's germline CDR1 is MGHRA and CDR2 YSYEKL. The germline V and J ends were trimmed by 5 bases and 5 bases, with 12 bases remaining between them. The CDR3 region is CASSFDSQYGYTF. The CDR3 DNA reads TGCGCCAGCAGCTTTGACAGCCAGTATGGCTACACCTTC.

The table lists this clonotype with many counts. V usage is TRBV19 and J usage is TRBJ2-3; D is unresolved. V lost 5 bases and J lost 2, with 11 bases in between. This CDR3 is 14 amino acids long. Germline CDR1 is LNHDA and CDR2 is SQIVND (reference sequence). CDR3 residues: CASSRRPFTDTQYF. DNA for the CDR3: TGTGCCAGTAGTCGACGGCCTTTCACAGATACGCAGTATTTT.

This clonotype was observed many times. The CDR3 DNA reads TGTGCCAGCAGCACCCGACAGGACAATGAGCAGTTCTTC. The encoded protein is CASSTRQDNEQFF. V and J are TRBV7-2 and TRBJ2-1; D is possibly TRBD1 (6 bases). The V gene lost 5 bases and the J gene lost 5 bases, with 10 bases spanning the gap. Per the germline V gene, CDR1 is SGHTA and CDR2 is FQGNSA. CDR3 length: 13 residues.

The CDR3 nucleotides are TGTGCCAGCAGCTCTAGTCGGGGACTAGGGAATGAGCAGTTCTTC. Its translation: CASSSSRGLGNEQFF. This chain connects TRBV5-4 to TRBJ2-1, with 8 bases fitting TRBD2. Germline V gives CDR1 SGHNT, CDR2 YYREEE (reference sequence). V was clipped by 3 bases and J by 7 bases; unmatched bases: 9. This CDR3 is built from 15 residues.

This clonotype was detected ten times or more. J is TRBJ1-2 and V is TRBV18; D uncertain. The ends were cut back, 2 bases at V and 3 bases at J, with 7 bases in the middle. Per the germline V gene, CDR1 is KGHSH and CDR2 is LQKENI. The CDR3 covers 13 residues. The CDR3 DNA follows: TGTGCCAGCTCACCATTGAGGGACTATGGCTACACCTTC. Amino acid sequence: CASSPLRDYGYTF.

This clonotype was seen ten or more times. The chain links TRBV7-2 to TRBJ1-2; D perhaps matches TRBD1 (6 bases). CDR1 SGHTA and CDR2 FQGNSA come from the germline V gene. CDR3 length equals 13 residues. V was cut by 1 base and J by 4 bases, with 7 bases left in between. The CDR3 DNA is TGTGCCAGCAGCTTAGAGGGGGTCTATGGCTACACCTTC. Translating it yields CASSLEGVYGYTF.